One and the same sample provided the 31 T cell receptor beta chains below, sequenced in a study of T cell responses to AZD1222 COVID-19 vaccine. Using immunoSEQ multiplex PCR, the repertoire was profiled, and TCRdb retains in-frame clones only, with some absent. Of fewer than 100,000 clones listed, roughly nine tenths were seen once; the top ten hold around 10%. This specimen was peripheral blood, taken 28 days after the second AZD1222 dose. All receptors derive from an adult who received the AZD1222 COVID-19 vaccine.

The chain links TRBV5-4 to TRBJ1-2, with D possibly TRBD1 on 5 matching bases. V shed 4 bases and J shed 8 bases, with 24 bases lying between them. Germline V gives CDR1 SGHNT, CDR2 YYREEE (reference sequence). This CDR3 has 16 amino acids. The DNA for the CDR3 is TGTGCCAGCAGCGCGAATTCATGGACGGAGCGGGGGGGCTACACCTTC. Protein: CASSANSWTERGGYTF.

The chain recombines TRBV6-5 with TRBJ2-7; D may be TRBD2 (6 bases). Germline V lookup: CDR1 MNHEY, CDR2 SVGAGI. The CDR3 has 15 amino acids. V lost 7 bases and J lost 3, with 19 bases in between. The CDR3 coding sequence is TGTGCCAGCAACTACCAACACGGACTACTCTACGAGCAGTACTTC. It codes for CASNYQHGLLYEQYF.

The V and J genes are TRBV14 and TRBJ1-1, with D possibly matching TRBD1 (5 bases). V was shortened by 1 base and J by 4 bases, with 13 bases between the two germline ends. The CDR3 sequence is 15 residues long. Germline-derived CDR1 and CDR2 are SGHDN and FVKESK. The CDR3, as DNA: TGTGCCAGCAGCCAAGGCGGGGGGTTGGCCACTGAAGCTTTCTTT. This translates into CASSQGGGLATEAFF. Complete variable domain (other parts from reference TRBV14 and TRBJ1-1): EAGVTQFPSHSVIEKGQTVTLRCDPISGHDNLYWYRRVMGKEIKFLLHFVKESKQDESGMPNNRFLAERTGGTYSTLKVQPAELEDSGVYFCASSQGGGLATEAFFGQGTRLTVV.

The rearrangement links TRBV29-1 to TRBJ2-7, with D tentatively TRBD1 or TRBD2 (5 bases each). V lost 6 bases and J 4 bases, leaving 16 bases between the germline ends. This CDR3 has 13 residues. The germline CDR1 and CDR2 sequences are SQVTM and ANQGSEA. The CDR3 DNA is TGCAGCGTCGGGACCCATGAAGCTTACGAGCAGTACTTC. Translation gives CSVGTHEAYEQYF.

The rearrangement joins TRBV4-1 to TRBJ2-7; D uncertain. The CDR3 is made up of 11 amino acids. The V gene lost 1 base and the J gene lost 2 bases, with 0 bases spanning the gap. CDR1 and CDR2 from the germline V gene are MGHRA and YSYEKL. In DNA form, the CDR3 reads TGCGCCAGCAGCCAAGCCTACGAGCAGTACTTC. Amino acid sequence: CASSQAYEQYF.

The genes are TRBV5-6 and TRBJ2-3, with TRBD2 identical over 8 bases. CDR1 and CDR2 from the germline V gene are SGHDT and YYEEEE. This CDR3 has 16 amino acids. The V and J ends lost 4 bases and 3 bases, in that order; junction bases with no gene match: 10. The chain's CDR3 is CASSGVKTGGTDTQYF. In nucleotides, the CDR3 is TGTGCCAGCAGCGGGGTTAAAACGGGGGGGACAGATACGCAGTATTTT.

The V call is TRBV5-1, the J call TRBJ2-7, with D possibly TRBD2 on 6 matching bases. The CDR3 is 17 amino acids. Germline V lookup: CDR1 SGHRS, CDR2 YFSETQ. V lost 0 bases and J lost 1, with 17 bases in between. DNA of the CDR3: TGCGCCAGCAGCTTGGTGGCTTTCGGGGGACCTTCCTACGAGCAGTACTTC. Protein sequence: CASSLVAFGGPSYEQYF.

This clone was recorded only once. In nucleotides, the CDR3 is TGTGCCAGCAGTTTAACGGGGAACACTGAAGCTTTCTTT. Its translation is CASSLTGNTEAFF. V usage is TRBV12-3 or TRBV12-4 and J usage is TRBJ1-1; D is unresolved. The CDR3 has 13 residues. V was pared by 2 bases and J by 1 base, with 5 bases between.

The chain links TRBV18 to TRBJ2-7, with D possibly TRBD2 on 6 matching bases. The CDR3 extends over 12 amino acids. Germline V lookup: CDR1 KGHSH, CDR2 LQKENI. V shed 3 bases and J shed 6 bases, with 9 bases lying between them. The CDR3: CASSPAGLEQYF. DNA of the CDR3: TGTGCCAGCTCACCGGCGGGACTCGAGCAGTACTTC.

The chain links TRBV27 to TRBJ2-1; TRBD1 agrees at 7 bases. The CDR3 totals 14 residues. CDR1 is MNHEY and CDR2 is SMNVEV in the germline V gene (reference sequence). Trimming took 7 bases from V and 14 from J; bases not matched to a gene: 17. CDR3 protein: CASTPRQGWARKFF. The CDR3 region has the DNA TGTGCCAGCACCCCAAGACAGGGATGGGCCCGGAAGTTCTTC.

The V gene is TRBV7-9, the J gene TRBJ1-6; no clear D. The V gene's germline CDR1 is SEHNR and CDR2 FQNEAQ (reference sequence). Between the trimmed V and J ends, which lost 3 bases and 7 bases, there was a span of 13 bases. The CDR3 totals 15 residues. This chain's CDR3 is CASSFGERRNSPLHF. The CDR3 DNA is TGTGCCAGCAGCTTTGGGGAGAGGAGGAATTCACCCCTCCACTTT.

The chain has TRBV9 and TRBJ2-7; TRBD1 matches 7 bases. The germline V gene has CDR1 SGDLS and CDR2 YYNGEE. Trimming removed 3 bases from V and 4 bases from J; junction bases left unmatched: 10. This CDR3 is built from 15 residues. CDR3 in DNA: TGTGCCAGCAGCGCCTATTCCGGGACAGAATACGAGCAGTACTTC. It encodes CASSAYSGTEYEQYF.

The chain joins TRBV2 to TRBJ1-5; D is uncertain. V lost 3 bases and J 5 bases, leaving 8 bases between the germline ends. Germline CDR1 and CDR2: SNHLY and FYNNEI. The CDR3 runs to 13 residues. The CDR3 loop reads CASSDQIYQPQHF. The CDR3, as DNA: TGTGCCAGCAGTGATCAGATTTATCAGCCCCAGCATTTT.

This clone appeared a few times. CDR3 loop: CASSPTGWSETQYF. CDR3 nucleotides: TGTGCCAGCAGCCCAACAGGGTGGTCGGAGACCCAGTACTTC. The rearrangement uses TRBV7-3 and TRBJ2-5; D is perhaps TRBD1 (6 bases). The CDR3 length is 14 residues. The V and J ends lost 5 bases and 5 bases respectively, with 15 bases between them. Germline-derived CDR1 and CDR2 are SGHTA and FQGTGA.

The rearrangement joins TRBV12-3 or TRBV12-4 to TRBJ1-1; D gene uncertain. Between the trimmed V and J ends, which lost 4 bases and 7 bases, there was a span of 10 bases. CDR3 length: 12 amino acids. DNA of the CDR3: TGTGCCAGCAGTTATGACATTCGTGAAGCTTTCTTT. The encoded protein is CASSYDIREAFF.

The chain employs TRBV3-1 (or the pseudogene TRBV3-2) and TRBJ2-5; 7 bases fit TRBD1. The V gene's germline CDR1 is LGHDT and CDR2 YNNKEL (reference sequence). The CDR3 is 16 residues long. The V gene end was trimmed by 6 bases and the J gene end by 1 base; junction bases not matched to a gene: 11. DNA of the CDR3: TGTGCCAGCAGTCTACAGGGGACCGCGACCCAAGAGACCCAGTACTTC. This encodes CASSLQGTATQETQYF.

As to this clone: Distinct nucleotide sequences in the sample also encode this CDR3. The V and J genes are TRBV6-5 and TRBJ1-5; D is uncertain. Germline V gene sequence: CDR1 MNHEY, CDR2 SVGAGI. This CDR3 spans 13 amino acids. The V and J ends lost 3 bases and 0 bases respectively, with 3 bases between them. This chain's CDR3 is CASSYNSNQPQHF. CDR3 sequence (DNA): TGTGCCAGCAGTTATAATAGCAATCAGCCCCAGCATTTT.

V gene TRBV2 combines with J gene TRBJ1-1, with D perhaps matching TRBD1 (6 bases). Germline-derived CDR1 and CDR2 are SNHLY and FYNNEI. The CDR3 consists of 15 residues. V lost 8 bases and J 0 bases, leaving 16 bases between the germline ends. This chain's CDR3 is CASVGQKVMNTEAFF. DNA for the CDR3: TGTGCCAGCGTAGGACAGAAAGTCATGAACACTGAAGCTTTCTTT.

V gene TRBV29-1 combines with J gene TRBJ1-1, with 10 bases fitting TRBD1. This CDR3 contains 14 residues. Germline-derived CDR1 and CDR2 are SQVTM and ANQGSEA. The V gene end was trimmed by 7 bases and the J gene end by 1 base; junction bases not matched to a gene: 6. Here the CDR3 DNA reads TGCAGCGCTATCCGGGACAGGGGGAACACTGAAGCTTTCTTT. This translates into CSAIRDRGNTEAFF.

This chain connects TRBV10-3 to TRBJ2-2, with 11 positions matching TRBD2. Germline CDR1 and CDR2: ENHRY and SYGVKD. The CDR3 covers 17 residues. V dropped 3 bases and J dropped 1; count of bases not matched to a gene: 4. The CDR3 region is CAISDPGLAGNTGELFF. The CDR3, as DNA: TGTGCCATCAGTGACCCCGGACTAGCGGGGAACACCGGGGAGCTGTTTTTT.

The chain recombines TRBV7-2 with TRBJ2-1, with TRBD2 matching 13 bases. Per germline, CDR1 SGHTA and CDR2 FQGNSA. The CDR3 is made up of 17 amino acids. With V trimmed by 4 bases and J by 9 bases, 12 bases remained unmatched. DNA for the CDR3: TGTGCCAGCAGCTCGCCCTTAGGGGGACTAGCGGGGCCTGAGCAGTTCTTC. This sequence encodes CASSSPLGGLAGPEQFF.

This chain connects TRBV14 to TRBJ2-4; D is ambiguous. Trimming removed 1 base from V and 0 bases from J, with 10 bases in between. The CDR3 sequence is 16 residues long. Germline V gene sequence: CDR1 SGHDN, CDR2 FVKESK. In DNA, the CDR3 is TGTGCCAGCAGCCAAGGGAATGCTATAGCCAAAAACATTCAGTACTTC. Protein product: CASSQGNAIAKNIQYF. The variable domain in full, with the rest retrieved from reference TRBV14 and TRBJ2-4, is EAGVTQFPSHSVIEKGQTVTLRCDPISGHDNLYWYRRVMGKEIKFLLHFVKESKQDESGMPNNRFLAERTGGTYSTLKVQPAELEDSGVYFCASSQGNAIAKNIQYFGAGTRLSVL.

CDR3 sequence (DNA): TGTGCCAGCAGCGCCGGGACCGGGTCCCCCCACGAGCAGTACTTC. Translated: CASSAGTGSPHEQYF. The gene calls are TRBV9 and TRBJ2-7; D might be TRBD1 or TRBD2, each matching 5 bases. This CDR3 contains 15 residues. Trimming removed 3 bases from V and 5 bases from J, with 18 bases in between. The germline CDR1 and CDR2 sequences are SGDLS and YYNGEE.

The V gene is TRBV28, the J gene TRBJ1-5; 7 bases align to TRBD1. V was pared by 6 bases and J by 5 bases, with 10 bases of the junction left unmatched. CDR1 is MDHEN and CDR2 is SYDVKM in the germline V gene. The CDR3 covers 15 residues. CDR3 region: CASSSPTGDHQPQHF. DNA of the CDR3: TGTGCCAGCAGCTCTCCAACAGGGGACCATCAGCCCCAGCATTTT.

The DNA of the CDR3 is TGTGCCATCAGTGTTCGGACCGGTGGAGGCGGCTACACCTTC. Translation gives CAISVRTGGGGYTF. The gene calls are TRBV10-3 and TRBJ1-2, with no clear D. CDR1 ENHRY and CDR2 SYGVKD come from the germline V gene. Trimming took 4 bases from V and 8 from J, leaving 17 bases between them. The CDR3 contains 14 residues.

This clone was detected many times. The rearrangement joins TRBV5-1 to TRBJ2-1; D gene uncertain. The CDR3 runs to 12 residues. Germline values: CDR1 SGHRS, CDR2 YFSETQ. Trimming removed 4 bases at V and 7 bases at J, with 9 bases between. CDR3 residues: CASSQPPNEQFF. The CDR3 nucleotides are TGCGCCAGCAGCCAGCCCCCTAATGAGCAGTTCTTC.

This chain joins TRBV6-2 or TRBV6-3 and TRBJ1-2; 10 positions match TRBD1. The V gene end was trimmed by 6 bases and the J gene end by 4 bases; junction bases not matched to a gene: 5. The germline V gene has CDR1 MNHEY and CDR2 SVGEGT. The CDR3 runs to 14 residues. The CDR3 DNA follows: TGTGCCAGCAGCCTTGGGACAGGGGCCTATGGCTACACCTTC. Its translation: CASSLGTGAYGYTF.

The chain uses TRBV7-9 and TRBJ1-2; D is uncertain. CDR1 and CDR2 from the germline V gene are SEHNR and FQNEAQ (reference sequence). The CDR3 has 16 residues. Trimming cost V 2 bases and J 1 base, with 14 bases left between them. Written as DNA, the CDR3 is TGTGCCAGCAGCTTATTCCCTTCGGGCAGTAACTATGGCTACACCTTC. It encodes CASSLFPSGSNYGYTF.

This rearrangement joins TRBV6-2 or TRBV6-3 to TRBJ1-5; 11 bases are shared with TRBD1. The trim removed 4 bases at V and 5 bases at J, leaving 4 bases unmatched. CDR3 size: 15 residues. Per the germline V gene, CDR1 is MNHEY and CDR2 is SVGEGT. DNA of the CDR3: TGTGCCAGCAGTTCCGGGACAGGGGGGCATCAGCCCCAGCATTTT. As protein: CASSSGTGGHQPQHF.

This sequence joins TRBV3-1 (or the pseudogene TRBV3-2) and TRBJ2-6; the D gene is possibly TRBD2 (5 bases). The CDR3 covers 15 residues. V lost 4 bases to trimming and J lost 0 bases, with 7 bases between them. Germline CDR1 is LGHDT and CDR2 is YNNKEL (reference sequence). DNA for the CDR3: TGTGCCAGCAGCCCACTAGTCTCTGGGGCCAACGTCCTGACTTTC. It encodes CASSPLVSGANVLTF.

V is TRBV7-6 and J is TRBJ1-1, with 7 bases aligning to TRBD1. V dropped 5 bases and J dropped 2; count of bases not matched to a gene: 8. Germline CDR1 and CDR2: SGHVS and FNYEAQ. This CDR3 is 15 amino acids long. CDR3 sequence reads: CASSPGGTANTEAFF. The CDR3 coding sequence is TGTGCCAGCAGCCCGGGGGGGACAGCTAACACTGAAGCTTTCTTT.